The T cell receptor beta chain described here comes from a study of early T cells in non-severe SARS-CoV-2 infection. Overall study: Bulk RNA from unsorted whole blood was sequenced; chains were unpaired. Study results and limitations: In VDJdb matching, anti-spike CD8 responses were favored while private and CD4 specificities went missing.

For this clonotype: Its antigen is not known.

Individual cDNA molecules received unique molecular identifiers during library preparation. TCRdb recomputed calls from the 5' RACE reads with MiXCR, one row per CDR3 protein. The sample includes approximately 90,000 distinct CDR3 sequences, roughly 11% seen only once; the top ten take roughly 4.8%. Trimming at V came to 8 bases and at J to 7 bases, leaving 5 bases not matched to a gene. The CDR3 is 11 amino acids. CDR1 and CDR2 from the germline V gene are MNHNS and SASEGT. Sequenced here: whole blood, sampled at baseline. This receptor was taken from an adult who was a healthcare worker with PCR-confirmed SARS-CoV-2 infection or an uninfected control (not recorded which). The chain employs TRBV6-1 and TRBJ2-7; the match to TRBD1 covers 7 bases. CDR3 in DNA: TGTGCCAGCGACAGGGATGGGGAGCAGTACTTC. This codes for CASDRDGEQYF.